These T cell receptor beta chains were read from a single sample in a study of OX40 agonist ivuxolimab in advanced cancers. The protocol was immunoSEQ multiplex PCR, while the TCRdb copy is restricted to in-frame clones and leaves out a portion. Of about 32,000 clones in the sample, roughly 89% are singletons; the top ten hold approximately 18%. Specimen: CD4+ or CD8+ T cells sorted from blood, collected in a trial of the OX40 agonist ivuxolimab. Receptors were obtained from an adult with an advanced solid tumor such as melanoma, head and neck, liver or kidney cancer. The CDR3 runs from the conserved cysteine through the conserved F or W. Each record gives: V gene, J gene, clone size, D gene, CDR3 protein, CDR3 DNA. D genes are given only for firm matches. Size tells how often a clone was seen (once, few, many) or the class of an expanded clone, and some rows leave it out.

TRBV28	TRBJ2-3	NA	NA	CASSLGGSSTDTQYF	TGTGCCAGCAGTTTAGGTGGCAGTAGCACAGATACGCAGTATTTT
TRBV7-3	TRBJ1-1	NA	NA	CASSLTGQLEIEAFF	TGTGCCAGCAGCTTAACGGGGCAGCTAGAGATTGAAGCTTTCTTT
TRBV30	TRBJ2-7	NA	NA	CAWSVPTRTYEQYF	TGTGCCTGGAGTGTCCCGACACGGACGTACGAGCAGTACTTC
TRBV21-1	TRBJ2-3	NA	NA	CASTGQGPDTQYF	TGTGCCAGCACTGGACAGGGGCCAGATACGCAGTATTTT
TRBV10-1	TRBJ1-6	NA	NA	CASSESLRDTFSPLHF	TGCGCCAGCAGTGAGTCCCTCCGGGACACGTTTTCACCCCTCCACTTT
TRBV5-6	TRBJ1-2	NA	TRBD1	CASSYDSQGGYGYTF	TGTGCCAGCAGCTATGACAGTCAGGGGGGCTATGGCTACACCTTC
TRBV5-4	TRBJ1-2	NA	NA	CASSYRGREGGYTF	TGTGCCAGCAGCTACCGGGGCCGGGAAGGAGGCTACACCTTC
TRBV7-8	TRBJ1-1	large	NA	CASSQLSTEAFF	TGTGCCAGCAGCCAGTTGAGCACTGAAGCTTTCTTT
TRBV7-9	TRBJ2-1	medium-sized	NA	CASSSPLSVMYNEQFF	TGTGCCAGCAGCTCCCCTCTGTCGGTCATGTACAATGAGCAGTTCTTC
TRBV28	TRBJ1-2	NA	TRBD1	CASRTPGQGDRGGYTF	TGTGCCAGCAGAACTCCGGGACAGGGGGACCGAGGCGGCTACACCTTC
TRBV7-9	TRBJ1-2	NA	NA	CASSLGSWGYTF	TGTGCCAGCAGCTTAGGCTCCTGGGGCTACACCTTC
TRBV28	TRBJ2-1	NA	NA	CASSLGGGGPLDEQFF	TGTGCCAGCAGTTTGGGAGGGGGAGGGCCTCTGGATGAGCAGTTCTTC
TRBV20-1	TRBJ2-5	NA	NA	CSHNRIPQYF	TGCAGTCACAACAGGATACCCCAGTACTTC
TRBV27	TRBJ2-7	NA	NA	CASSYSSFYEQYF	TGTGCCAGCAGTTACTCCTCTTTCTACGAGCAGTACTTC
TRBV28	TRBJ1-2	NA	TRBD1	CASRIGNRGPDYGYTF	TGTGCCAGCAGGATAGGGAATAGGGGGCCGGACTATGGCTACACCTTC
TRBV4-1	TRBJ1-6	NA	TRBD1	CASSQEWDSNSPLHF	TGCGCCAGCAGCCAAGAGTGGGACAGCAATTCACCCCTCCACTTT
TRBV7-3	TRBJ2-7	NA	TRBD2	CASSSSGAGAEQYF	TGTGCCAGCAGCTCCTCAGGAGCGGGAGCTGAGCAGTACTTC
TRBV2	TRBJ1-1	NA	NA	CASSEAGRRQQDRNTEAFF	TGTGCCAGCAGTGAAGCCGGCCGGCGTCAGCAGGACAGGAACACTGAAGCTTTCTTT
TRBV7-3	TRBJ1-1	NA	TRBD1	CASSSPGQIKVGNTEAFF	TGTGCCAGCAGCTCTCCGGGACAGATAAAGGTTGGGAACACTGAAGCTTTCTTT